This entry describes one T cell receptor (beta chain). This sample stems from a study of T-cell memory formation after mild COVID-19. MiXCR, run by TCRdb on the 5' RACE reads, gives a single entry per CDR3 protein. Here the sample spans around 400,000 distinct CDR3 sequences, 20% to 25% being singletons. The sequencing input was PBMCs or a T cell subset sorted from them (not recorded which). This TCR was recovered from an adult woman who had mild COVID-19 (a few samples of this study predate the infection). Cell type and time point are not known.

CDR3 DNA: TGCAGTGCTAGAGGGGGGAGGGAGGAGAACACCGGGGAGCTGTTTTTT. This translates into CSARGGREENTGELFF. The rearrangement uses TRBV20-1 and TRBJ2-2; 7 nucleotides agree with TRBD2. CDR3 length equals 16 residues. V shed 1 base, J shed 1 base, and the junction held 6 bases outside the gene matches. Per the germline V gene, CDR1 is DFQATT and CDR2 is SNEGSKA (reference sequence).